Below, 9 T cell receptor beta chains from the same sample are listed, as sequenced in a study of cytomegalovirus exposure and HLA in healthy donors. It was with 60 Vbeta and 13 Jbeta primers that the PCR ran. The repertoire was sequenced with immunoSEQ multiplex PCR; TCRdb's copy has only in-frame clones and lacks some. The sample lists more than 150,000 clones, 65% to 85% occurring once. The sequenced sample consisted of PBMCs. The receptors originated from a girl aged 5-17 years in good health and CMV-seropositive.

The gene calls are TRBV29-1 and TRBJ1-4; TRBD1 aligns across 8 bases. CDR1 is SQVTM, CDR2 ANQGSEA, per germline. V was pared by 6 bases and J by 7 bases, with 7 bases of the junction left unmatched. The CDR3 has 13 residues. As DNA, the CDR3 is TGCAGCGTGGAGCCAGGACAGGGTGAAAAACTGTTTTTT. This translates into CSVEPGQGEKLFF.

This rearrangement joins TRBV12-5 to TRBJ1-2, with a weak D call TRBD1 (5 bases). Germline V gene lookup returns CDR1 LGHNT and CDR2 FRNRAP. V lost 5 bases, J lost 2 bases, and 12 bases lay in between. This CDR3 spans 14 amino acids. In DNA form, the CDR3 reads TGTGCTAGTGGTCCAAGACAGACGAACTATGGCTACACCTTC. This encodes CASGPRQTNYGYTF.

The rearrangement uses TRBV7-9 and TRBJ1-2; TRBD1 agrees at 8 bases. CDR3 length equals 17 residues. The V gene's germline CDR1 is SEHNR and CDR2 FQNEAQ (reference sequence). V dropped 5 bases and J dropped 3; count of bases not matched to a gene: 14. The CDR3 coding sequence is TGTGCCAGCAGCCCGAGGGGACAGGACGGATCATACTATGGCTACACCTTC. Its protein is CASSPRGQDGSYYGYTF.

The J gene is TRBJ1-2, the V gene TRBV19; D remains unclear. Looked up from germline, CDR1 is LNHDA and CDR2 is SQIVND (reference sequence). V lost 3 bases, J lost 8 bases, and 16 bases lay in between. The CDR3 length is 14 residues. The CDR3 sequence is CASSIPGEGKGYTF. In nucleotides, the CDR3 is TGTGCCAGTAGTATCCCCGGGGAGGGTAAGGGCTACACCTTC.

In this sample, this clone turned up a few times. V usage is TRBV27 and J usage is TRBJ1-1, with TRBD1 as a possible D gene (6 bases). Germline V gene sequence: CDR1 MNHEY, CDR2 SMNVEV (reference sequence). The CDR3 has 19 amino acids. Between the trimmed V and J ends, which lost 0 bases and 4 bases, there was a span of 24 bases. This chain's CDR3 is CASSLSVEWGGEEVTEAFF. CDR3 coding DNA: TGTGCCAGCAGTTTATCGGTTGAATGGGGGGGCGAGGAGGTCACTGAAGCTTTCTTT.

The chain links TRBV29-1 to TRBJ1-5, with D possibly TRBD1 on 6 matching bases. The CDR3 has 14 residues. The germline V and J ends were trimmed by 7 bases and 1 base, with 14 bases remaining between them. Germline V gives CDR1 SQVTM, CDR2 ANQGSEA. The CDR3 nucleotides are TGCAGCGCAACGGGGACATCAAGCAATCAGCCCCAGCATTTT. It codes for CSATGTSSNQPQHF.

For the CDR3, the DNA is TGTGCCAGTAGGTCGGGAGAAGGTGAGCAGTTCTTC. This encodes CASRSGEGEQFF. The chain joins TRBV19 to TRBJ2-1, with D possibly TRBD2 on 6 matching bases. The CDR3 has 12 amino acids. Per the germline V gene, CDR1 is LNHDA and CDR2 is SQIVND (reference sequence). The V gene lost 6 bases and the J gene lost 9 bases, with 12 bases spanning the gap.

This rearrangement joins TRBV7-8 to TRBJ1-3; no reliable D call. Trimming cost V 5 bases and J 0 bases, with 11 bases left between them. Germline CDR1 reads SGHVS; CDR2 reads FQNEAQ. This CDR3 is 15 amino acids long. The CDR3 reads CASSETPHSGNTIYF. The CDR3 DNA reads TGTGCCAGCAGCGAAACACCACACTCTGGAAACACCATATATTTT.

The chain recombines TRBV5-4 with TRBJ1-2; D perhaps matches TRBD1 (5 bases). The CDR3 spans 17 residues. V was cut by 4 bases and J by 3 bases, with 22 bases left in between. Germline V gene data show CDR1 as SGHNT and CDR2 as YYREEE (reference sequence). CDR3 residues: CASSPGQGAGSDYGYTF. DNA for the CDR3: TGTGCCAGCAGCCCGGGCCAGGGTGCGGGATCCGACTATGGCTACACCTTC. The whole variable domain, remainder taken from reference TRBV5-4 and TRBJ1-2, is ETGVTQSPTHLIKTRGQQVTLRCSSQSGHNTVSWYQQALGQGPQFIFQYYREEENGRGNFPPRFSGLQFPNYSSELNVNALELDDSALYLCASSPGQGAGSDYGYTFGSGTRLTVV.